This entry lists 6 T cell receptor beta chains sequenced from one sample in a study of control samples from healthy donors and cancer patients. Repertoires were generated with immunoSEQ multiplex PCR, while TCRdb's copy carries only in-frame clones and drops some. Of approximately 40,000 clones listed, about four fifths are singletons. Sequenced input: PBMCs. The receptors shown here come from a woman in her fifties or sixties with lung cancer.

In this sample, this clone turned up a few times. The V call is TRBV5-1, the J call TRBJ1-5; D not resolved. Germline values: CDR1 SGHRS, CDR2 YFSETQ. The CDR3 runs to 13 residues. V gave up 4 bases and J gave up 5 bases, with 10 bases separating them. CDR3 residues: CASSPDGYQPQHF. Here the CDR3 DNA reads TGCGCCAGCAGCCCAGATGGGTATCAGCCCCAGCATTTT.

V gene TRBV6-5 combines with J gene TRBJ2-2, with D hard to call. CDR3 size: 14 residues. V was trimmed by 7 bases and J by 5 bases, leaving 14 bases between them. The germline gives CDR1 MNHEY, CDR2 SVGAGI. The CDR3 loop is CASTLTPRTGELFF. As DNA, the CDR3 is TGTGCCAGCACCCTTACCCCAAGGACCGGGGAGCTGTTTTTT.

This clone came up a few times. This chain joins TRBV5-1 and TRBJ1-1, with D perhaps matching TRBD1 (5 bases). This CDR3 contains 13 residues. Germline loops: CDR1 SGHRS, CDR2 YFSETQ. The germline V and J ends were trimmed by 3 bases and 4 bases, with 10 bases remaining between them. CDR3 coding DNA: TGCGCCAGCAGCTCGCAGGGTGGCACTGAAGCTTTCTTT. It yields the protein CASSSQGGTEAFF.

The rearrangement joins TRBV9 to TRBJ2-7; TRBD2 matches 8 bases. CDR3 length equals 20 residues. Germline V gene sequence: CDR1 SGDLS, CDR2 YYNGEE. With V trimmed by 4 bases and J by 0 bases, 21 bases remained unmatched. This CDR3 reads CASSSPGGSGYFSSSYEQYF. CDR3 bases: TGTGCCAGCAGCTCACCGGGGGGGAGCGGGTATTTTTCCTCCTCCTACGAGCAGTACTTC.

V is TRBV7-2 and J is TRBJ2-3, with TRBD2 matching 7 bases. The CDR3 totals 16 residues. Germline lookup yields CDR1 SGHTA and CDR2 FQGNSA. The V and J ends lost 8 bases and 2 bases, in that order; junction bases with no gene match: 13. CDR3 sequence reads: CASGQRGPTITDTQYF. The CDR3 nucleotides are TGTGCCAGCGGCCAGCGGGGCCCCACTATCACAGATACGCAGTATTTT.

This chain links TRBV27 with TRBJ1-5; 7 nucleotides agree with TRBD1. The ends lost 4 bases at V and 6 bases at J; junction bases unmatched: 9. The germline gives CDR1 MNHEY, CDR2 SMNVEV (reference sequence). The CDR3 spans 15 residues. CDR3 amino acids: CASSSPGQPGQPQHF. The CDR3 DNA follows: TGTGCCAGCAGTTCTCCGGGACAGCCAGGTCAGCCCCAGCATTTT.